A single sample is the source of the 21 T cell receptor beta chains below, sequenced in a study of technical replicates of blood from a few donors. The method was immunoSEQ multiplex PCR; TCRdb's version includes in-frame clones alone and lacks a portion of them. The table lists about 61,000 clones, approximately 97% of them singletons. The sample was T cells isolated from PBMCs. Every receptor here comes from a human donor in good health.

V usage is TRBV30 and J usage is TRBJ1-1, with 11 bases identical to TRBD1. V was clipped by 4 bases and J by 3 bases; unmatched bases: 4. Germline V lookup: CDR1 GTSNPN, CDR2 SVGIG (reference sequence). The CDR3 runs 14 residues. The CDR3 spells CAWTPGQGDTEAFF. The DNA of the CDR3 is TGTGCCTGGACCCCGGGACAGGGGGACACTGAAGCTTTCTTT.

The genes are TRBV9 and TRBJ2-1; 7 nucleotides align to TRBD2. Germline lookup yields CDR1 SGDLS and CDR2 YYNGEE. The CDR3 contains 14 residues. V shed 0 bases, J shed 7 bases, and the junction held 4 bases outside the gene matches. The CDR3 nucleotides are TGTGCCAGCAGCGTAGGGCGGGAGAGGAATGAGCAGTTCTTC. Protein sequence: CASSVGRERNEQFF.

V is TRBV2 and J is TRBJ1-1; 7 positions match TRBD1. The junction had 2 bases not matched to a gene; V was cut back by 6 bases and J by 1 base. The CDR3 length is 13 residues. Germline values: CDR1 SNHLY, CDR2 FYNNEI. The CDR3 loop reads CASRGQRNTEAFF. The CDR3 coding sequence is TGTGCCAGCAGGGGACAGAGGAACACTGAAGCTTTCTTT.

For the CDR3, the DNA is TGCGCCAGCAGCCGCATCCCGAGCGGGAGCTCCTACGAGCAGTACTTC. This gives the protein CASSRIPSGSSYEQYF. The rearrangement links TRBV4-1 to TRBJ2-7, with 8 bases that match TRBD2. This CDR3 has 16 residues. Germline V gene lookup returns CDR1 MGHRA and CDR2 YSYEKL. The junction had 8 bases not matched to a gene; V was cut back by 4 bases and J by 0 bases.

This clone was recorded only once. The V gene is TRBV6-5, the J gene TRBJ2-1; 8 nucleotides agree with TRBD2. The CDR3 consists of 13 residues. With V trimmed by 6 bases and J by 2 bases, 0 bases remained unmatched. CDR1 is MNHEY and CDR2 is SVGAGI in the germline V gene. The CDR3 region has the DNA TGTGCCAGCAGAGCGGGAGCCTACAATGAGCAGTTCTTC. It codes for CASRAGAYNEQFF.

The CDR3 protein is CASSLKGPTRRVKETQYF. The CDR3 DNA is TGTGCCAGCAGTTTAAAGGGCCCGACAAGGAGGGTAAAAGAGACCCAGTACTTC. The chain has TRBV27 and TRBJ2-5; D may be TRBD2 (6 bases). V shed 2 bases and J shed 3 bases, with 22 bases lying between them. Germline V lookup: CDR1 MNHEY, CDR2 SMNVEV (reference sequence). The CDR3 runs 18 residues.

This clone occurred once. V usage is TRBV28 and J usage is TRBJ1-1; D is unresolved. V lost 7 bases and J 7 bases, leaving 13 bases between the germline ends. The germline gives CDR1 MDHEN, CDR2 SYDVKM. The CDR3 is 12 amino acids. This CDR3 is CASNLPGSEAFF. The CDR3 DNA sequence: TGTGCCAGCAACCTCCCAGGCAGTGAAGCTTTCTTT.

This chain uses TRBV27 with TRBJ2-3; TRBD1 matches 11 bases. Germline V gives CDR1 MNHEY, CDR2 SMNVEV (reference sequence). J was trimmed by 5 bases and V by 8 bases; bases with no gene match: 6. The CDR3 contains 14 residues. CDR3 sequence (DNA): TGTGCCAGCGGACAGGGGGCCGAAGTAGATACGCAGTATTTT. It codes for CASGQGAEVDTQYF.

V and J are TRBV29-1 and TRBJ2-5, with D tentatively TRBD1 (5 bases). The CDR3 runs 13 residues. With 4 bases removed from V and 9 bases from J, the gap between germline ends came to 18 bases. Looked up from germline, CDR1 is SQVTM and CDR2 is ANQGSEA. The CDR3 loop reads CSVAPEPGWAQYF. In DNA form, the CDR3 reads TGCAGCGTTGCACCGGAACCAGGGTGGGCCCAGTACTTC.

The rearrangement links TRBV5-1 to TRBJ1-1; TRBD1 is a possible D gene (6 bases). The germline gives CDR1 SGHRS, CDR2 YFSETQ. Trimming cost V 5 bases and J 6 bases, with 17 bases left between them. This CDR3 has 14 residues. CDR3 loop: CASSWGQGGPEAFF. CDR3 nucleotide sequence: TGCGCCAGCAGTTGGGGGCAGGGCGGCCCTGAAGCTTTCTTT.

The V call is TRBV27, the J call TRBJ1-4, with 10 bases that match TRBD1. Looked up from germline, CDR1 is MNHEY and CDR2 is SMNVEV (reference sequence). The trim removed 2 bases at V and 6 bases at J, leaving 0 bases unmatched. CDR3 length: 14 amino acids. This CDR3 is CASSLGTGDEKLFF. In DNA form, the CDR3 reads TGTGCCAGCAGTTTAGGGACAGGGGATGAAAAACTGTTTTTT.

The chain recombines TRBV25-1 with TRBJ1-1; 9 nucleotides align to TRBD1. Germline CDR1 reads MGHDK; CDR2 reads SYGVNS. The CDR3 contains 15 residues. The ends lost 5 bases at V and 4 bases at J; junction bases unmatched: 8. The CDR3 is CASSSNRGRGTEAFF. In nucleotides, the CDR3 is TGTGCCAGCAGTTCAAACAGGGGGCGAGGCACTGAAGCTTTCTTT.

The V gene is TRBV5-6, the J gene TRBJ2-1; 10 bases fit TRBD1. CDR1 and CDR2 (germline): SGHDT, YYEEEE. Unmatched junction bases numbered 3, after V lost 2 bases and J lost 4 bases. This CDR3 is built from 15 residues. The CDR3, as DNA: TGTGCCAGCAGCTTTCGACAGGGGGCTTACAATGAGCAGTTCTTC. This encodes CASSFRQGAYNEQFF.

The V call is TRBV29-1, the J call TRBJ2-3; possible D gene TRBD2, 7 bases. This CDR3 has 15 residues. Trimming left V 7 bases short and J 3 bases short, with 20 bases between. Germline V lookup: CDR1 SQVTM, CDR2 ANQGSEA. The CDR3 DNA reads TGCAGCGGTGCGCAGGCGGGGGCCGGAACAGATACGCAGTATTTT. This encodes CSGAQAGAGTDTQYF.

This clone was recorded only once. CDR3 nucleotides: TGTGCCAGCAGCCGACAGGGGATCTATGGCTACACCTTC. This translates into CASSRQGIYGYTF. This sequence joins TRBV28 and TRBJ1-2; 8 bases align to TRBD1. Germline V gene data show CDR1 as MDHEN and CDR2 as SYDVKM. The CDR3 is 13 amino acids. The V segment lost 6 bases and the J segment 4 bases; nucleotides outside the gene matches: 4.

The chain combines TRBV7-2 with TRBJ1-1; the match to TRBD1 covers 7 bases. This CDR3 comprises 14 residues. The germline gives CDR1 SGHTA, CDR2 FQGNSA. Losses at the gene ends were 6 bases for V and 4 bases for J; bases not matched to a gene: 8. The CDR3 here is CASRRDRASTEAFF. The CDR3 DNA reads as TGTGCCAGCAGAAGAGACAGGGCGAGCACTGAAGCTTTCTTT.

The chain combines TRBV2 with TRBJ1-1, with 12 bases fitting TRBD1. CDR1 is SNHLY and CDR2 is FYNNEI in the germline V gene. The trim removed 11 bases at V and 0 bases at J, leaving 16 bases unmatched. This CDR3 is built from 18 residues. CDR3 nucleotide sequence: TGTGCCGGCCGGGATAATCGGGACAGGGGGCTTTTGAACACTGAAGCTTTCTTT. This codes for CAGRDNRDRGLLNTEAFF.

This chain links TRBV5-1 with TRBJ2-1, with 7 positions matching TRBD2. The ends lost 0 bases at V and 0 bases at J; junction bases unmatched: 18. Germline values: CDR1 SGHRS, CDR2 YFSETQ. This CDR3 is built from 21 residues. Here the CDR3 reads CASSLEGLLFRRGSSYNEQFF. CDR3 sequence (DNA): TGCGCCAGCAGCTTGGAGGGACTACTTTTCAGGCGGGGGAGCTCCTACAATGAGCAGTTCTTC.

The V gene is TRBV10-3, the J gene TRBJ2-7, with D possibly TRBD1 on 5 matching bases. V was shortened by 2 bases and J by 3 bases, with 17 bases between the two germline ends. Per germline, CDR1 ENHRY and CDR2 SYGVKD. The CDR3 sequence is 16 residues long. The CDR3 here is CAISELYQGPSYEQYF. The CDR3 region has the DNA TGTGCCATCAGTGAGCTGTACCAGGGCCCTAGCTACGAGCAGTACTTC.

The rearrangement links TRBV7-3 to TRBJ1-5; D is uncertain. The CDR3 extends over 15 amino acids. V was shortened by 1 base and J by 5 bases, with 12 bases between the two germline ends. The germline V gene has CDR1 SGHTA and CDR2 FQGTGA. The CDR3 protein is CASSLKRGVDQPQHF. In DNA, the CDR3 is TGTGCCAGCAGCTTAAAACGGGGAGTAGATCAGCCCCAGCATTTT.

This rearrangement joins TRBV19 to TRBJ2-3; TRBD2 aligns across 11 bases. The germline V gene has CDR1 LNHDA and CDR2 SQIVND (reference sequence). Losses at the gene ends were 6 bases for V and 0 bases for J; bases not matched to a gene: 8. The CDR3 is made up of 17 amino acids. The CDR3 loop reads CASSSTGLAVSTDTQYF. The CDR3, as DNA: TGTGCCAGTAGCAGCACGGGACTAGCGGTTAGCACAGATACGCAGTATTTT.